The 10 T cell receptor beta chains in this list originate from one sample, sequenced in a study of blood T cell repertoires in COVID-19. Some clones are missing from TCRdb's copy, which holds only in-frame ones; the method was immunoSEQ multiplex PCR. The sample holds about 390,000 clones, more than 75% seen once. The sample comprised PBMCs or T cells enriched from blood (not recorded which). Receptor source: a woman aged 45-65 years who had recovered from COVID-19.

The J gene is TRBJ2-1, the V gene TRBV9; TRBD2 might be the D (5 bases). CDR1 SGDLS and CDR2 YYNGEE come from the germline V gene. The CDR3 totals 13 residues. Trimming took off 0 bases at V and 10 bases at J, with 11 bases between the two ends. As DNA, the CDR3 is TGTGCCAGCAGCGTAGGGGTAGCGCGGGAGCAGTTCTTC. Its protein is CASSVGVAREQFF.

J is TRBJ1-1 and V is TRBV28; TRBD1 aligns across 7 bases. Germline CDR1 reads MDHEN; CDR2 reads SYDVKM. This CDR3 has 14 residues. Losses at the gene ends were 6 bases for V and 1 base for J; bases not matched to a gene: 5. This chain's CDR3 is CASRPGTANTEAFF. The CDR3 DNA reads as TGTGCCAGCAGGCCCGGGACAGCGAACACTGAAGCTTTCTTT.

The chain combines TRBV20-1 with TRBJ2-7, with 7 bases fitting TRBD1. CDR1 and CDR2 from the germline V gene are DFQATT and SNEGSKA (reference sequence). V was clipped by 0 bases and J by 13 bases; unmatched bases: 6. The CDR3 extends over 11 amino acids. CDR3 coding DNA: TGCAGTGCTAGAGATTGGCAGGGGGAATACTTC. This encodes CSARDWQGEYF.

Comment on this clone: The sample has other DNA sequences that encode this CDR3 too. The chain links TRBV7-9 to TRBJ1-4, with TRBD1 matching over 7 bases. The germline CDR1 and CDR2 sequences are SEHNR and FQNEAQ (reference sequence). The length of the CDR3 is 15 residues. V dropped 5 bases and J dropped 3; count of bases not matched to a gene: 6. CDR3 amino acids: CASSLAQGANEKLFF. In DNA form, the CDR3 reads TGTGCCAGCAGCCTCGCGCAGGGGGCTAATGAAAAACTGTTTTTT.

The rearrangement joins TRBV29-1 to TRBJ1-1, with TRBD1 matching over 7 bases. Unmatched junction bases numbered 7, after V lost 6 bases and J lost 0 bases. The CDR3 spans 14 residues. Germline CDR1 and CDR2: SQVTM and ANQGSEA. The CDR3 bases are TGCAGCGTAGGACAGGCGCCTATGAACACTGAAGCTTTCTTT. Encoded protein: CSVGQAPMNTEAFF.

On this clone: Other nucleotide sequences from this sample produce the same CDR3. The gene calls are TRBV28 and TRBJ1-5; D might be TRBD1 (5 bases). Trimming cost V 6 bases and J 4 bases, with 10 bases left between them. CDR3 length: 13 amino acids. Per the germline V gene, CDR1 is MDHEN and CDR2 is SYDVKM. The CDR3 spells CASRAGGNQPQHF. CDR3 in DNA: TGTGCCAGCAGGGCGGGGGGGAATCAGCCCCAGCATTTT. The variable domain in full, completed from reference TRBV28 and TRBJ1-5, reads DVKVTQSSRYLVKRTGEKVFLECVQDMDHENMFWYRQDPGLGLRLIYFSYDVKMKEKGDIPEGYSVSREKKERFSLILESASTNQTSMYLCASRAGGNQPQHFGDGTRLSIL.

This clone was picked up a small number of times. The chain recombines TRBV19 with TRBJ1-1, with 10 bases lining up with TRBD1. V lost 5 bases to trimming and J lost 7 bases; unmatched junction nucleotides: 10. Germline values: CDR1 LNHDA, CDR2 SQIVND (reference sequence). This CDR3 comprises 15 residues. The CDR3 nucleotides are TGTGCCAGTAGTCCCCTTAGGGACAGGGGACTTGAAGCTTTCTTT. Its translation is CASSPLRDRGLEAFF.

The V and J genes are TRBV12-3 or TRBV12-4 and TRBJ1-1; no clear D. CDR3 length equals 12 residues. Trimming left V 3 bases short and J 12 bases short, with 14 bases between. CDR3 in amino acids: CASSFVAERPFF. CDR3 DNA: TGTGCCAGCAGTTTTGTTGCCGAGCGACCTTTCTTT.

This chain uses TRBV5-1 with TRBJ1-2; 7 bases map to TRBD1. The CDR3 length is 14 residues. In germline, CDR1 is SGHRS, CDR2 YFSETQ. The V gene end was trimmed by 3 bases and the J gene end by 6 bases; junction bases not matched to a gene: 8. CDR3 sequence (DNA): TGCGCCAGCAGCTCCCAGGGGGTATCGAATGGCTACACCTTC. Translated, it gives CASSSQGVSNGYTF.

The genes are TRBV3-1 (or the pseudogene TRBV3-2) and TRBJ2-3, with 7 positions matching TRBD1. The CDR3 is 17 residues long. Germline CDR1 LGHDT, CDR2 YNNKEL (reference sequence). The junction had 12 bases not matched to a gene; V was cut back by 3 bases and J by 3 bases. The CDR3 nucleotides are TGTGCCAGCAGCCACTACCAGGGCCAGGGGGTTACAGATACGCAGTATTTT. Amino acids: CASSHYQGQGVTDTQYF.